This TCR beta chain was profiled in a study of blood T cell repertoires in COVID-19. On the study more broadly: Samples of COVID-19 (acute and convalescent) were obtained from the United States, Italy and Spain. T cells, B-cell-depleted T cells, or PBMCs provided the cDNA or gDNA that served as material.

This CDR3 has 16 residues. Germline CDR1 LGHDT, CDR2 YNNKEL (reference sequence). Trimming pared 0 bases from V and 0 bases from J, leaving 11 bases between. The assay was immunoSEQ multiplex PCR, and TCRdb's table has in-frame clones only and misses some. The table includes roughly 250,000 clones, more than 70% detected once. The source of this sequence is a woman in her thirties or forties who had recovered from COVID-19. Sequencing was carried out using peripheral blood. The chain uses TRBV3-1 (or the pseudogene TRBV3-2) and TRBJ1-2; a weak D match, TRBD1 (5 bases). The CDR3 spells CASSQDGAVPNYGYTF. CDR3 DNA: TGTGCCAGCAGCCAAGATGGGGCTGTACCTAACTATGGCTACACCTTC.